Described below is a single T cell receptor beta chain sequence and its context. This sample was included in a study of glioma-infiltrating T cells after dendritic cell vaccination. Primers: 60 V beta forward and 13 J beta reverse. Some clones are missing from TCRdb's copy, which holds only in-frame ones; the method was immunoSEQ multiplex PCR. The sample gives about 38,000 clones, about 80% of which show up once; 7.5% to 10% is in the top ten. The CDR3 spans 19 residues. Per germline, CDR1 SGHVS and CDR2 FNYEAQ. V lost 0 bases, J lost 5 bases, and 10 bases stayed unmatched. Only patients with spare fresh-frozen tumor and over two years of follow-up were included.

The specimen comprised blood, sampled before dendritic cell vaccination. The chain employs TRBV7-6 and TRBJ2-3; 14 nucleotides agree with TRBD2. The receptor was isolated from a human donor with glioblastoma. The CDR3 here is CASSLAFGTSGGAEDTQYF. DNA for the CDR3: TGTGCCAGCAGCTTAGCTTTCGGGACTAGCGGGGGCGCAGAAGATACGCAGTATTTT.